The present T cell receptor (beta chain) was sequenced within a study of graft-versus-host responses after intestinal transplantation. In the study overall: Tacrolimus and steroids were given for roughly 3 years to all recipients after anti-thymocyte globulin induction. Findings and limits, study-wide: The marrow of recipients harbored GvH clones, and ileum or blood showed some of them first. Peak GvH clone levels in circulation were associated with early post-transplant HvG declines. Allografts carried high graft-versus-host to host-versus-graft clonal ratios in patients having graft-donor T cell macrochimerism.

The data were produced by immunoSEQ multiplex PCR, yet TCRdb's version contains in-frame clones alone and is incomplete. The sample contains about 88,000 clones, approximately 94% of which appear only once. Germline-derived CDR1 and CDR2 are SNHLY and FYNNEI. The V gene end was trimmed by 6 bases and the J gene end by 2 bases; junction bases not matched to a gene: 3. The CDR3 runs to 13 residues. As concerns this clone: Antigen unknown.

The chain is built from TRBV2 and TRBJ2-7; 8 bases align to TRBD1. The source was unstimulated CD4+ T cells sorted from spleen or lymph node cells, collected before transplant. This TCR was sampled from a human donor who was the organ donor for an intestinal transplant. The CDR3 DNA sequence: TGTGCCAGCAGCGGGACAGGAACCTACGAGCAGTACTTC. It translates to CASSGTGTYEQYF.